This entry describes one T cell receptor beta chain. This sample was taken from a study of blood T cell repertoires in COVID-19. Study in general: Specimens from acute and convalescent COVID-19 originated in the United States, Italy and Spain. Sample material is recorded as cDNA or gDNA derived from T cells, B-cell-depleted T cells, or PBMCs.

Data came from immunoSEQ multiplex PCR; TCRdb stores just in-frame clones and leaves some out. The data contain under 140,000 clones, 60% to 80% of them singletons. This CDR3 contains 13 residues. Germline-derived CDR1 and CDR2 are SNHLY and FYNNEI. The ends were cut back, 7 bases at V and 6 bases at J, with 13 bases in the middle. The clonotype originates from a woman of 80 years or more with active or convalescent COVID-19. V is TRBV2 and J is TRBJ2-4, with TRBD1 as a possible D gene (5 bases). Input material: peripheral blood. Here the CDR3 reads CASNKGLGNIQYF. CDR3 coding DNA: TGTGCCAGCAATAAGGGGTTGGGAAACATTCAGTACTTC.